The 32 T cell receptor beta chains below were found in one sample sequenced in a study of blood T cell repertoires in COVID-19. Assay used: immunoSEQ multiplex PCR; TCRdb lists only in-frame clones, some missing. Among hundreds of thousands of clones, 86% were seen once, and the ten largest hold over 2%. Sequenced input: PBMCs or T cells enriched from blood (not recorded which). All receptors derive from a woman aged 45-65 years who had recovered from COVID-19.

This clone was found a few times. V usage is TRBV24-1 and J usage is TRBJ2-3; 12 nucleotides line up with TRBD1. Trimming took 4 bases from V and 8 from J; bases not matched to a gene: 12. CDR3 length equals 17 residues. Germline CDR1 is KGHDR and CDR2 is SFDVKD. CDR3 protein: CATSDSAGTGGGGTQYF. DNA for the CDR3: TGTGCCACCAGTGACTCGGCCGGGACAGGGGGCGGTGGTACGCAGTATTTT.

The rearrangement uses TRBV6-6 and TRBJ1-2; D is perhaps TRBD1 (5 bases). Deletions cut 6 bases from V and 3 bases from J, with 11 bases between. The CDR3 has 13 residues. The germline gives CDR1 MNHNY, CDR2 SVGAGI (reference sequence). CDR3 bases: TGTGCCAGCAGGGTCGGCAGGGACTATGGCTACACCTTC. It is translated as CASRVGRDYGYTF.

The chain carries TRBV6-6 and TRBJ1-3; TRBD1 matches 7 bases. Per the germline V gene, CDR1 is MNHNY and CDR2 is SVGAGI (reference sequence). This CDR3 region has 18 residues. V lost 5 bases to trimming and J lost 4 bases; unmatched junction nucleotides: 17. The CDR3 is CASSPLPRTGPRGNTIYF. CDR3 bases: TGTGCCAGCAGTCCACTACCCCGGACAGGCCCTCGGGGAAACACCATATATTTT.

The chain couples TRBV9 to TRBJ2-2; 14 bases are shared with TRBD2. Germline V gene data show CDR1 as SGDLS and CDR2 as YYNGEE. The CDR3 has 17 amino acids. The trim removed 3 bases at V and 4 bases at J, leaving 5 bases unmatched. CDR3 region: CASSATSGRAGTGELFF. For the CDR3, the DNA is TGTGCCAGCAGCGCGACTAGCGGGAGGGCCGGCACCGGGGAGCTGTTTTTT.

The chain links TRBV7-2 to TRBJ2-5; D gene ambiguous. In germline, CDR1 is SGHTA, CDR2 FQGNSA. Trimming pared 5 bases from V and 4 bases from J, leaving 8 bases between. The CDR3 extends over 12 amino acids. The chain's CDR3 is CASSPTTETQYF. Written as DNA, the CDR3 is TGTGCCAGCAGCCCCACAACAGAGACCCAGTACTTC.

This clone was seen a few times. Because the CDR3 is missing its conserved closing phenylalanine or tryptophan, this is likely a read error. It is unclear where the CDR3 begins or ends on the DNA, so no DNA is shown, and the CDR3 is as TCRdb lists it. CDR3 amino acids: CASSESTTQATL. The chain combines TRBV10-2 with TRBJ1-2. The V gene's germline CDR1 is WSHSY and CDR2 SAAADI. The CDR3 contains 12 residues when both ends are counted.

The chain recombines TRBV6-2 or TRBV6-3 with TRBJ1-4; 7 bases align to TRBD1. The CDR3 consists of 15 residues. Germline V CDR1 and CDR2: MNHEY, SVGEGT. Germline trimming cut 6 bases from V and 5 bases from J; bases unmatched to any gene: 9. CDR3 amino acids: CASSGTRDRNEKLFF. The CDR3 DNA reads TGTGCCAGCAGCGGGACGAGGGACAGAAATGAAAAACTGTTTTTT.

This chain uses TRBV28 with TRBJ1-6, with D maybe TRBD1 (6 bases). This CDR3 has 14 residues. The V and J ends lost 9 bases and 6 bases respectively, with 15 bases between them. From germline, CDR1 is MDHEN and CDR2 SYDVKM. CDR3 residues: CASNRGGPNSPLHF. CDR3 nucleotide sequence: TGTGCCAGTAATCGCGGGGGGCCTAATTCACCCCTCCACTTT.

The chain links TRBV13 to TRBJ1-3; D is ambiguous. Germline V gene lookup returns CDR1 PRHDT and CDR2 FYEKMQ (reference sequence). With 3 bases removed from V and 7 bases from J, the gap between germline ends came to 4 bases. The CDR3 spans 11 residues. This CDR3 is CASSFRNTIYF. The CDR3 DNA follows: TGTGCCAGCAGCTTCAGGAACACCATATATTTT.

This clone was seen a few times. The chain employs TRBV4-1 and TRBJ2-7; a possible D gene is TRBD2 (6 bases). This CDR3 is 17 amino acids long. With 0 bases removed from V and 2 bases from J, the gap between germline ends came to 17 bases. Per the germline V gene, CDR1 is MGHRA and CDR2 is YSYEKL. CDR3: CASSQDFIAEAPYEQYF. In nucleotides, the CDR3 is TGCGCCAGCAGCCAAGACTTCATAGCGGAAGCTCCCTACGAGCAGTACTTC.

V and J are TRBV7-2 and TRBJ2-3; TRBD2 might be the D (6 bases). The V end lost 4 bases, the J end lost 6 bases, and 14 bases lay between the germline ends. This CDR3 region has 14 residues. Germline CDR1 SGHTA, CDR2 FQGNSA. CDR3 bases: TGTGCCAGCAGCTGGACCCGGGACTCGGATACGCAGTATTTT. Translating it yields CASSWTRDSDTQYF.

The chain has TRBV11-3 and TRBJ1-1; D call uncertain. Germline CDR1 reads SGHNT; CDR2 reads YENEEA. Trimming shortened V by 1 base and J by 11 bases, and 14 bases separated the two germline ends. The CDR3 sequence is 13 residues long. The CDR3 reads CASSLGVAVRAFF. CDR3 in DNA: TGTGCCAGCAGCTTAGGCGTAGCTGTTCGGGCTTTCTTT.

This chain joins TRBV5-1 and TRBJ1-4; 7 bases fit TRBD1. CDR3 length equals 14 residues. The V and J ends lost 7 bases and 8 bases, in that order; junction bases with no gene match: 11. Germline-derived CDR1 and CDR2 are SGHRS and YFSETQ. The CDR3 loop is CASGRQGLYEKLFF. The CDR3, as DNA: TGCGCCAGCGGCCGACAGGGATTATACGAAAAACTGTTTTTT.

The V and J genes are TRBV29-1 and TRBJ1-2, with 7 nucleotides matching TRBD1. The length of the CDR3 is 10 residues. CDR1 is SQVTM and CDR2 is ANQGSEA in the germline V gene. Trimming cost V 6 bases and J 8 bases; bases outside gene matches: 3. CDR3 sequence (DNA): TGCAGCGTGGGGGACAGCGGCTACACCTTC. It encodes CSVGDSGYTF.

This chain uses TRBV2 with TRBJ1-2; 10 nucleotides agree with TRBD1. This CDR3 region has 14 residues. CDR1 and CDR2 (germline): SNHLY, FYNNEI. V was clipped by 10 bases and J by 8 bases; unmatched bases: 13. The CDR3 DNA reads as TGTGCCAACAACCGACAGGGGGCACCCGACGGCTACACCTTC. This encodes CANNRQGAPDGYTF.

The CDR3 DNA reads as TGTGCCACCAGTGCTGGGACAGGGTTCCTATCGGGGGCCAACGTCCTGACTTTC. Its protein is CATSAGTGFLSGANVLTF. The rearrangement links TRBV24-1 to TRBJ2-6; 9 positions agree with TRBD1. Germline CDR1 reads KGHDR; CDR2 reads SFDVKD. V lost 5 bases and J lost 4; bases outside the gene matches: 11. The CDR3 runs 18 residues.

V usage is TRBV19 and J usage is TRBJ1-1, with 7 positions matching TRBD1. V trimming: 4 bases; J trimming: 2 bases; junction bases outside the gene matches: 1. CDR1 is LNHDA, CDR2 SQIVND, per germline (reference sequence). This CDR3 comprises 13 residues. The CDR3 bases are TGTGCCAGTAGTAACAGGGGTAACACTGAAGCTTTCTTT. This codes for CASSNRGNTEAFF.

The chain uses TRBV4-1 and TRBJ2-7; tentative D call: TRBD2 (6 bases). The CDR3 contains 14 residues. Trimming removed 4 bases from V and 2 bases from J, with 12 bases in between. Germline CDR1 is MGHRA and CDR2 is YSYEKL. The CDR3 nucleotides read TGCGCCAGCAGCCCGGGAGTCGGAACCTACGAGCAGTACTTC. It translates to CASSPGVGTYEQYF.

V and J are TRBV7-2 and TRBJ1-6; the D is unclear. Germline CDR1 and CDR2: SGHTA and FQGNSA. This CDR3 spans 15 amino acids. V lost 5 bases to trimming and J lost 5 bases, with 13 bases between them. CDR3 sequence reads: CASSGRGFDNSPLHF. In nucleotides, the CDR3 is TGTGCCAGCAGCGGGCGTGGGTTTGATAATTCACCCCTCCACTTT.

J is TRBJ2-1 and V is TRBV6-5, with TRBD1 as a possible D gene (6 bases). The CDR3 has 11 residues. CDR1 and CDR2 (germline): MNHEY, SVGAGI. V gave up 8 bases and J gave up 10 bases, with 12 bases separating them. Here the CDR3 reads CASGQLGEQFF. In DNA form, the CDR3 reads TGTGCCAGCGGACAGCTGGGGGAGCAGTTCTTC.

This chain links TRBV11-3 with TRBJ1-1, with unresolved D. Germline lookup yields CDR1 SGHNT and CDR2 YENEEA. The CDR3 is made up of 15 amino acids. Trimming left V 6 bases short and J 1 base short, with 15 bases between. CDR3 DNA: TGTGCCAGCAGGGGCCACAGCCCTCCGAACACTGAAGCTTTCTTT. Translating gives CASRGHSPPNTEAFF.

The genes are TRBV18 and TRBJ2-4; 11 nucleotides align to TRBD1. The CDR3 length is 13 residues. V lost 6 bases to trimming and J lost 10 bases; unmatched junction nucleotides: 5. CDR1 is KGHSH, CDR2 LQKENI, per germline. CDR3 in amino acids: CASSPGQGDIQYF. For the CDR3, the DNA is TGTGCCAGCTCCCCGGGACAGGGGGATATTCAGTACTTC.

The CDR3 sequence is CASSLSVGVGHEQFF. The CDR3 bases are TGTGCCAGCAGTTTATCCGTAGGGGTTGGGCATGAGCAGTTCTTC. This chain joins TRBV27 and TRBJ2-1, with TRBD1 as a possible D gene (5 bases). The CDR3 loop spans 15 amino acids. Trimming removed 0 bases at V and 8 bases at J, with 14 bases between. Germline V gene lookup returns CDR1 MNHEY and CDR2 SMNVEV (reference sequence).

In this sample, this clone turned up a few times. The V call is TRBV6-5, the J call TRBJ2-6; a weak D match, TRBD2 (6 bases). The germline V gene encodes CDR1 MNHEY and CDR2 SVGAGI. The V gene lost 2 bases and the J gene lost 4 bases, with 9 bases spanning the gap. The CDR3 covers 15 residues. The CDR3 sequence is CASSYGEAGANVLTF. The DNA for the CDR3 is TGTGCCAGCAGTTACGGGGAGGCAGGGGCCAACGTCCTGACTTTC.

The chain couples TRBV18 to TRBJ2-3; 10 nucleotides line up with TRBD2. Germline CDR1 KGHSH, CDR2 LQKENI. This CDR3 is built from 15 residues. V trimming: 5 bases; J trimming: 1 base; junction bases outside the gene matches: 3. DNA for the CDR3: TGTGCCAGCTCAACTAGCGGGGCGGGCACAGATACGCAGTATTTT. It translates to CASSTSGAGTDTQYF.

This sequence joins TRBV7-2 and TRBJ2-4; TRBD2 might be the D (6 bases). This CDR3 is 15 amino acids long. Germline loops: CDR1 SGHTA, CDR2 FQGNSA. V lost 2 bases and J lost 3, with 11 bases in between. DNA for the CDR3: TGTGCCAGCAGCTTACTAGCGCCCGGCAAAAACATTCAGTACTTC. It translates to CASSLLAPGKNIQYF.

The chain links TRBV6-5 to TRBJ1-5; the D is unclear. This CDR3 is 14 amino acids long. With 5 bases removed from V and 6 bases from J, the gap between germline ends came to 14 bases. Germline V gene data show CDR1 as MNHEY and CDR2 as SVGAGI. The CDR3 spells CASSLKTGSQPQHF. CDR3 nucleotides: TGTGCCAGCAGTCTCAAGACGGGGTCTCAGCCCCAGCATTTT.

Only a few counts were recorded for this clone. The chain recombines TRBV28 with TRBJ2-3, with D unresolved. Trimming cost V 2 bases and J 2 bases, with 5 bases left between them. Germline CDR1 reads MDHEN; CDR2 reads SYDVKM. CDR3 length: 13 residues. The CDR3 DNA reads as TGTGCCAGCAGTTTAGGCCTCACAGATACGCAGTATTTT. This translates into CASSLGLTDTQYF. The full variable domain, rest sourced from reference TRBV28 and TRBJ2-3, is DVKVTQSSRYLVKRTGEKVFLECVQDMDHENMFWYRQDPGLGLRLIYFSYDVKMKEKGDIPEGYSVSREKKERFSLILESASTNQTSMYLCASSLGLTDTQYFGPGTRLTVL.

The chain recombines TRBV19 with TRBJ1-2, with 9 bases fitting TRBD1. Germline CDR1 is LNHDA and CDR2 is SQIVND (reference sequence). This CDR3 is 13 amino acids long. Trimming took 7 bases from V and 4 from J; bases not matched to a gene: 4. CDR3 in DNA: TGTGCCAGTAAAAAGACAGGGGGCTATGGCTACACCTTC. Translating it yields CASKKTGGYGYTF.

The chain employs TRBV9 and TRBJ1-3, with D possibly matching TRBD1 (6 bases). V was shortened by 4 bases and J by 1 base, with 18 bases between the two germline ends. Germline values: CDR1 SGDLS, CDR2 YYNGEE. The CDR3 runs 17 residues. The CDR3 reads CASSPQIRGRSGNTIYF. The CDR3 DNA sequence: TGTGCCAGCAGCCCGCAGATCAGGGGTAGATCTGGAAACACCATATATTTT. The complete variable domain, with remaining parts taken from reference TRBV9 and TRBJ1-3, reads DSGVTQTPKHLITATGQRVTLRCSPRSGDLSVYWYQQSLDQGLQFLIQYYNGEERAKGNILERFSAQQFPDLHSELNLSSLELGDSALYFCASSPQIRGRSGNTIYFGEGSWLTVV.

The rearrangement uses TRBV15 and TRBJ1-2; D uncertain. CDR1 and CDR2 from the germline V gene are LNHNV and YYDKDF (reference sequence). This CDR3 contains 13 residues. V lost 0 bases, J lost 8 bases, and 10 bases lay in between. Here the CDR3 reads CATSRDYLRGYTF. CDR3 bases: TGTGCCACCAGCAGAGATTACTTACGCGGCTACACCTTC.

The CDR3 here is CASSLVGETYGYTF. DNA for the CDR3: TGCGCCAGCAGCTTGGTAGGAGAAACCTATGGCTACACCTTC. The chain employs TRBV5-1 and TRBJ1-2, with D hard to call. The V end was cut by 0 bases, the J end by 4 bases, with 10 bases between. The germline CDR1 and CDR2 sequences are SGHRS and YFSETQ. The CDR3 runs to 14 residues.